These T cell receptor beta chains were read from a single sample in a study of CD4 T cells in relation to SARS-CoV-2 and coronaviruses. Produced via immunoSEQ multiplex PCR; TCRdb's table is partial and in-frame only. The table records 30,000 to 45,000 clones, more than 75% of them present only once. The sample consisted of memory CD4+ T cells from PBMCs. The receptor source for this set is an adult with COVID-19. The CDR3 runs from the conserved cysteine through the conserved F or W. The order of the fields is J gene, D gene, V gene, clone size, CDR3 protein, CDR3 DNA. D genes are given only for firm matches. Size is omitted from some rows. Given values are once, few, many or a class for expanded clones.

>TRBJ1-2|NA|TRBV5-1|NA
CASSLDGNYGYTF
TGCGCCAGCAGCTTGGACGGAAACTATGGCTACACCTTC
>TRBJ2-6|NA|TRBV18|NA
CASSPTQVSFSSGANVLTF
TGTGCCAGCTCACCAACCCAGGTATCCTTCTCCTCTGGGGCCAACGTCCTGACTTTC
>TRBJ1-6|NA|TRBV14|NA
CASSQQGSYNSPLHF
TGTGCCAGCAGCCAGCAGGGCTCCTATAATTCACCCCTCCACTTT
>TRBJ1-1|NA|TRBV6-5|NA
CASSSLGGAGTEAFF
TGTGCCAGCAGTTCACTGGGGGGCGCCGGCACTGAAGCTTTCTTT
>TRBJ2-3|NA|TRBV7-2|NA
CASSSLALHPDTQYF
TGTGCCAGCAGCTCTTTAGCGCTTCACCCCGATACGCAGTATTTT
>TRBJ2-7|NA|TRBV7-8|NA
CASGTHREQYF
TGTGCCAGCGGGACCCACAGGGAGCAGTACTTC
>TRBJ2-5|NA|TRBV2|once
CASRQSETQYF
TGTGCCAGCAGGCAGTCAGAGACCCAGTACTTC
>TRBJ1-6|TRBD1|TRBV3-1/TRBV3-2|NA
CASSQRPGQGRSPLHF
TGTGCCAGCAGCCAACGGCCGGGACAGGGAAGATCACCCCTCCACTTT
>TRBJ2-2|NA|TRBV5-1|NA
CASTPGEVNTGELFF
TGCGCCAGCACCCCGGGCGAAGTGAACACCGGGGAGCTGTTTTTT
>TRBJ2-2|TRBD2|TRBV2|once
CASSEGAGGANTGELFF
TGTGCCAGCAGTGAGGGAGCGGGGGGGGCGAACACCGGGGAGCTGTTTTTT
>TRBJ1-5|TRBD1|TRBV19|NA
CASRPGTGGSQPQHF
TGTGCCAGTAGACCCGGGACAGGGGGTAGTCAGCCCCAGCATTTT
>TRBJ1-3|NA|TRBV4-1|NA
CASSQATGKDTIYF
TGCGCCAGCAGCCAAGCTACTGGGAAGGACACCATATATTTT
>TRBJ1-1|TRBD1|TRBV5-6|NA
CASSGGQGIEAFF
TGTGCCAGCAGCGGGGGACAGGGGATAGAAGCTTTCTTT
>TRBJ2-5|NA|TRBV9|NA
CASSVEGNQETQYF
TGTGCCAGCAGCGTTGAAGGGAACCAAGAGACCCAGTACTTC
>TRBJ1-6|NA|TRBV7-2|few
CASRGAGTDNSPLHF
TGTGCCAGCAGGGGGGCCGGGACGGATAATTCACCCCTCCACTTT
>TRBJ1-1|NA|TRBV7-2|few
CASSYNTRQNTEAFF
TGTGCCAGCAGCTATAACACCCGCCAGAACACTGAAGCTTTCTTT
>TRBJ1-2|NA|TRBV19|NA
CASSNFYGYTF
TGTGCCAGTAGTAACTTCTATGGCTACACCTTC
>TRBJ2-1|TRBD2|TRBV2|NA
CASSRSGLAGDHSYNEQFF
TGTGCCAGCAGCCGAAGTGGGCTAGCGGGGGATCACTCCTACAATGAGCAGTTCTTC
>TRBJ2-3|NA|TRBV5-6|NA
CASSLNQGGTDTQYF
TGTGCCAGCAGCTTAAATCAGGGCGGCACAGATACGCAGTATTTT
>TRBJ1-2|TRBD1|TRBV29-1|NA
CSVGQGDYGYTF
TGCAGCGTGGGACAGGGGGACTATGGCTACACCTTC
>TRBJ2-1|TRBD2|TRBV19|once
CASTGRASGGYEQFF
TGTGCCAGTACCGGAAGGGCTAGCGGGGGCTATGAGCAGTTCTTC
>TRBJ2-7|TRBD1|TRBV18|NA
CASSGGQGTYEQYF
TGTGCCAGCTCAGGGGGACAGGGGACCTACGAGCAGTACTTC
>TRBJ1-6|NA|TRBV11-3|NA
CASSLGGSTRSYNSPLHF
TGTGCCAGCAGCTTAGGAGGTTCCACACGCTCCTATAATTCACCCCTCCACTTT
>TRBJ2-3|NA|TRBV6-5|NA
CASSYGRGLSTDTQYF
TGTGCCAGCAGTTACGGGCGGGGGCTATCCACAGATACGCAGTATTTT
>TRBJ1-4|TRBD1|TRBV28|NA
CASSLTPVRGQGRVWMVEKLFF
TGTGCCAGCAGTCTAACGCCCGTACGCGGACAGGGGCGCGTGTGGATGGTTGAAAAACTGTTTTTT
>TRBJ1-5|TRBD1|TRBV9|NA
CASSGDRGDNQPQHF
TGTGCCAGCAGTGGCGACAGGGGGGACAATCAGCCCCAGCATTTT